Following are 10 T cell receptor beta chains from one sample sequenced in a study of control samples from healthy donors and cancer patients (TCRdb year 2020). Receptor libraries were prepared by the immunoSEQ multiplex PCR assay. Sourced from immuneACCESS, this table was stored by TCRdb with only in-frame sequences that have V and J called. A share of the clones is absent; for the studies checked, an unresolved V gene accounts for under half, and the remainder has no known explanation. Present in this sample are about 120,000 clones, around 87% of which were seen just once. About 1.1% of the sample lies in the top ten. Material: PBMCs. The receptors were sampled from a woman aged 45 to 65 with colorectal cancer.

This rearrangement joins TRBV14 to TRBJ2-7; no clear D. Germline CDR1 SGHDN, CDR2 FVKESK. V was trimmed by 4 bases and J by 5 bases, leaving 15 bases between them. This CDR3 spans 14 amino acids. In DNA form, the CDR3 reads TGTGCCAGCAGCCTGATGACCCGTGGGAACGAGCAGTACTTC. Amino acids: CASSLMTRGNEQYF.

The chain couples TRBV5-1 to TRBJ1-2; D remains unclear. The germline CDR1 and CDR2 sequences are SGHRS and YFSETQ. V was cut by 0 bases and J by 8 bases, with 11 bases left in between. The CDR3 is 13 amino acids. The CDR3 region has the DNA TGCGCCAGCAGCTTGGGGTCGAGCGGCGGCTACACCTTC. It is translated as CASSLGSSGGYTF.

V usage is TRBV7-3 and J usage is TRBJ2-2; perhaps TRBD2 as D (7 bases). The CDR3 covers 16 residues. The germline CDR1 and CDR2 sequences are SGHTA and FQGTGA. The V gene lost 5 bases and the J gene lost 5 bases, with 18 bases spanning the gap. The CDR3, as DNA: TGTGCCAGCAGCCCCCTGGGGGGGGCTGAAACCGGGGAGCTGTTTTTT. Translated: CASSPLGGAETGELFF.

This chain uses TRBV13 with TRBJ1-6, with D possibly matching TRBD1 (6 bases). Germline V gene data show CDR1 as PRHDT and CDR2 as FYEKMQ (reference sequence). Trimming removed 4 bases from V and 7 bases from J, with 11 bases in between. The CDR3 contains 14 residues. DNA for the CDR3: TGTGCCAGCAGCTCCATGAGGGGGAATTCACCCCTCCACTTT. It specifies CASSSMRGNSPLHF.

The genes are TRBV5-1 and TRBJ2-2; 9 bases are shared with TRBD1. Per the germline V gene, CDR1 is SGHRS and CDR2 is YFSETQ. Losses at the gene ends were 6 bases for V and 2 bases for J; bases not matched to a gene: 2. The CDR3 has 14 residues. CDR3 protein: CASKGQGNTGELFF. DNA for the CDR3: TGCGCCAGCAAGGGACAGGGTAACACCGGGGAGCTGTTTTTT.

This clone was detected only once. The chain joins TRBV19 to TRBJ1-6; D gene ambiguous. CDR1 is LNHDA, CDR2 SQIVND, per germline (reference sequence). CDR3 size: 15 residues. Trimming removed 3 bases at V and 0 bases at J, with 6 bases between. The CDR3 sequence is CASSIVRSYNSPLHF. CDR3 coding DNA: TGTGCCAGTAGTATTGTGCGCTCCTATAATTCACCCCTCCACTTT.

The J gene is TRBJ2-1, the V gene TRBV5-1, with D uncertain. This CDR3 contains 12 residues. Looked up from germline, CDR1 is SGHRS and CDR2 is YFSETQ. V was cut by 4 bases and J by 7 bases, with 9 bases left in between. This chain's CDR3 is CASSPSGNEQFF. The CDR3 DNA sequence: TGCGCCAGCAGCCCCAGTGGGAATGAGCAGTTCTTC.

This clone was picked up a small number of times. This rearrangement joins TRBV5-1 to TRBJ2-1, with D possibly TRBD1 on 6 matching bases. The germline V gene encodes CDR1 SGHRS and CDR2 YFSETQ. The germline V and J ends were trimmed by 0 bases and 6 bases, with 10 bases remaining between them. The CDR3 runs to 14 residues. The CDR3: CASSLVGTPNEQFF. DNA of the CDR3: TGCGCCAGCAGCTTGGTCGGGACACCCAATGAGCAGTTCTTC.

The rearrangement uses TRBV5-5 and TRBJ1-1, with TRBD1 as a possible D gene (6 bases). Per germline, CDR1 SGHKS and CDR2 YYEKEE (reference sequence). Trimming removed 0 bases at V and 0 bases at J, with 15 bases between. There are 17 residues in the CDR3. CDR3 in amino acids: CASSLAFWGAMNTEAFF. CDR3 in DNA: TGTGCCAGCAGCTTGGCGTTCTGGGGGGCGATGAACACTGAAGCTTTCTTT.

Comments on this clone: Sequence at one end of the junction differs from germline and may be a read error. This chain uses TRBV10-3 with TRBJ1-1, with TRBD1 matching 8 bases. Looked up from germline, CDR1 is ENHRY and CDR2 is SYGVKD. The CDR3 loop spans 13 amino acids. CDR3 bases: TGTGCCACTCGGACAGGGAGGAACGCTGAAGCTTTCTTT. Protein product: CATRTGRNAEAFF.